These 9 T cell receptor beta chains share one sample of origin, sequenced in a study of shared clonotypes between healthy human individuals. TCRdb keeps only in-frame clones here, not all; method: immunoSEQ multiplex PCR. The sample holds hundreds of thousands of clones, under 80% seen once. The sequencing input was memory CD4+ T cells sorted from blood. This sample's subset: CD45RA-negative fraction. Source of these receptors: a woman in her thirties in good health.

The chain joins TRBV9 to TRBJ1-1; D is uncertain. CDR3 length: 16 amino acids. Looked up from germline, CDR1 is SGDLS and CDR2 is YYNGEE. V was clipped by 0 bases and J by 4 bases, with 16 bases between them. The CDR3 DNA reads TGTGCCAGCAGCGTAGTGGTCCCCCAAAAGGGCACTGAAGCTTTCTTT. Protein product: CASSVVVPQKGTEAFF.

J is TRBJ2-1 and V is TRBV6-6, with 8 bases matching TRBD1. V shed 4 bases, J shed 5 bases, and the junction held 4 bases outside the gene matches. Germline CDR1 is MNHNY and CDR2 is SVGAGI (reference sequence). This CDR3 is built from 14 residues. CDR3 nucleotides: TGTGCCAGCAGTTCTGGACAGGGTCACAATGAGCAGTTCTTC. It codes for CASSSGQGHNEQFF.

As regards this clone: The germline gene is not matched at one end of the junction; a read error may be the cause. V is TRBV7-6 and J is TRBJ2-5, with 10 positions matching TRBD2. CDR1 SGHVS and CDR2 FNYEAQ come from the germline V gene. This CDR3 comprises 17 residues. CDR3 loop: CVSSLMEASGSVETQYF. CDR3 nucleotide sequence: TGTGTCAGCAGCTTAATGGAGGCTAGCGGGAGTGTGGAGACCCAGTACTTC.

This clone was seen ten or more times. Distinct nucleotide sequences in the sample also encode this CDR3. The J gene is TRBJ1-2, the V gene TRBV2; the D gene is possibly TRBD1 (5 bases). The V and J ends lost 3 bases and 2 bases respectively, with 7 bases between them. In germline, CDR1 is SNHLY, CDR2 FYNNEI. The CDR3 has 13 residues. The CDR3 DNA reads TGTGCCAGCAGTGACCGGGGGAACTATGGCTACACCTTC. Translating gives CASSDRGNYGYTF.

This clone was counted at least ten times. V is TRBV4-1 and J is TRBJ2-7; D possibly corresponds to TRBD1 (5 bases). The CDR3 is 13 amino acids. Trimming stripped 1 base from V and 4 bases from J, with 8 bases between. The germline V gene encodes CDR1 MGHRA and CDR2 YSYEKL. CDR3 nucleotide sequence: TGCGCCAGCAGCCAAGGGACAAATTACGAGCAGTACTTC. It codes for CASSQGTNYEQYF.

J is TRBJ2-2 and V is TRBV6-1; D uncertain. The V and J ends lost 8 bases and 6 bases respectively, with 10 bases between them. Germline-derived CDR1 and CDR2 are MNHNS and SASEGT. The CDR3 spans 12 residues. CDR3 bases: TGTGCCAGCCAGTTCGGCTCCGGGGAGCTGTTTTTT. This translates into CASQFGSGELFF.

The chain joins TRBV5-4 to TRBJ2-3, with 9 bases fitting TRBD2. Germline CDR1 reads SGHNT; CDR2 reads YYREEE (reference sequence). The V and J ends lost 0 bases and 3 bases, in that order; junction bases with no gene match: 8. The CDR3 spans 17 residues. This CDR3 reads CASSLAVASGETDTQYF. The CDR3 DNA sequence: TGTGCCAGCAGCTTGGCCGTTGCTAGCGGGGAAACAGATACGCAGTATTTT.

This clone came up a few times. The rearrangement links TRBV10-3 to TRBJ2-1, with TRBD2 as a possible D gene (5 bases). Looked up from germline, CDR1 is ENHRY and CDR2 is SYGVKD. Trimming shortened V by 8 bases and J by 2 bases, and 16 bases separated the two germline ends. This CDR3 region has 15 residues. CDR3 in DNA: TGTGCCATCCAGGCGGGCCCCGAGCCCTACAATGAGCAGTTCTTC. It is translated as CAIQAGPEPYNEQFF.

Turning to this clone: The sample has other DNA sequences that encode this CDR3 too. This rearrangement joins TRBV20-1 to TRBJ2-7; D unresolved. Germline V lookup: CDR1 DFQATT, CDR2 SNEGSKA (reference sequence). The CDR3 consists of 11 residues. The V and J ends lost 1 base and 4 bases respectively, with 5 bases between them. CDR3 sequence reads: CSARGGYEQYF. The CDR3 DNA sequence: TGCAGTGCTAGAGGAGGTTACGAGCAGTACTTC.